This T cell receptor (beta chain) is from a study of OX40 agonist ivuxolimab in advanced cancers. Using immunoSEQ multiplex PCR, the repertoire was profiled, and TCRdb retains in-frame clones only, with some absent. The profile covers 65,000 to 90,000 clones, with 65% to 90% appearing a single time and about 0.57% taken by the ten largest. This CDR3 has 16 residues. The J segment lost 0 bases and the V segment lost 2 bases, leaving 4 bases of the junction unmatched. Germline loops: CDR1 SGDLS, CDR2 YYNGEE. This chain connects TRBV9 to TRBJ2-3; 9 bases line up with TRBD2. The receptor was derived from an adult with an advanced solid tumor such as melanoma, head and neck, liver or kidney cancer. The sequences come from CD4+ or CD8+ T cells sorted from blood, collected in a trial of the OX40 agonist ivuxolimab. In DNA form, the CDR3 reads TGTGCCAGCAGCGTTTTTAGCGGGGGCAGCACAGATACGCAGTATTTT. Amino acid sequence: CASSVFSGGSTDTQYF.